A single sample gave rise to the 24 T cell receptor beta chains below, sequenced in a study of blood T cells in healthy people across ages. Combining a sample-barcoded 5' primer with a J-beta primer mix, a second PCR ran for 7 to 11 cycles. Using its own MiXCR run on the 5' RACE reads, TCRdb lists one record per CDR3 protein. The data hold 650,000 to 950,000 distinct CDR3 sequences, with 40% to 50% observed a single time. Material: blood. The receptors derive from a man aged 60-69 years in good health.

The chain links TRBV27 to TRBJ1-5, with D hard to call. Germline CDR1 is MNHEY and CDR2 is SMNVEV (reference sequence). The germline V and J ends were trimmed by 6 bases and 5 bases, with 14 bases remaining between them. This CDR3 spans 14 amino acids. CDR3 residues: CASSVLGSDQPQHF. CDR3 DNA: TGTGCCAGCAGCGTCCTCGGGAGCGATCAGCCCCAGCATTTT.

The V and J genes are TRBV28 and TRBJ2-7; the D gene could be TRBD1 or TRBD2 (5 bases each). In germline, CDR1 is MDHEN, CDR2 SYDVKM. Trimming stripped 3 bases from V and 5 bases from J, with 17 bases between. The CDR3 covers 15 residues. The CDR3 DNA reads as TGTGCCAGCAGTTTCCCGCAGGGAGTCCCCCACGAGCAGTACTTC. Translation: CASSFPQGVPHEQYF.

V usage is TRBV5-6 and J usage is TRBJ1-4; no clear D. The CDR3 is made up of 13 amino acids. The V gene lost 3 bases and the J gene lost 6 bases, with 9 bases spanning the gap. CDR1 is SGHDT, CDR2 YYEEEE, per germline. Here the CDR3 reads CASSSRPDEKLFF. The CDR3 DNA follows: TGTGCCAGCAGCTCAAGGCCGGATGAAAAACTGTTTTTT. The full variable domain, its missing parts supplied by reference TRBV5-6 and TRBJ1-4, is DAGVTQSPTHLIKTRGQQVTLRCSPKSGHDTVSWYQQALGQGPQFIFQYYEEEERQRGNFPDRFSGHQFPNYSSELNVNALLLGDSALYLCASSSRPDEKLFFGSGTQLSVL.

The table lists this clonotype with a few counts. The CDR3: CASSQDRDRPYEQYF. DNA for the CDR3: TGTGCCAGCAGCCAAGATCGAGACAGGCCCTACGAGCAGTACTTC. The genes are TRBV4-2 and TRBJ2-7; possibly TRBD1 for D (6 bases). Germline CDR1 is LGHNA and CDR2 is YNFKEQ. V was trimmed by 0 bases and J by 2 bases, leaving 11 bases between them. The CDR3 consists of 15 residues.

This clonotype has only a few counts. The chain has TRBV7-2 and TRBJ2-5, with D possibly TRBD2 on 6 matching bases. Germline V CDR1 and CDR2: SGHTA, FQGNSA. V shed 3 bases and J shed 5 bases, with 16 bases lying between them. The CDR3 sequence is 15 residues long. Here the CDR3 DNA reads TGTGCCAGCAGCTTTCAATCCGGGAGATCGGAGACCCAGTACTTC. As protein: CASSFQSGRSETQYF.

The chain uses TRBV12-3 or TRBV12-4 and TRBJ2-5; D is uncertain. CDR3 size: 17 residues. The ends were cut back, 3 bases at V and 7 bases at J, with 24 bases in the middle. CDR3 bases: TGTGCCAGCAGTTTGCCTCTAACGACGGCAGGCTCTGGGACCCAGTACTTC. Translating it yields CASSLPLTTAGSGTQYF.

Details on this clonotype: A read error may be the cause here, since a much bigger clone is one base away. The chain carries TRBV7-2 and TRBJ2-5; D remains ambiguous. Trimming removed 4 bases at V and 5 bases at J, with 11 bases between. There are 13 residues in the CDR3. The V gene's germline CDR1 is SGHTA and CDR2 FQGNSA. DNA of the CDR3: TGTGCCAGCAGCTGGGTCTACACGGAGACCCAGTACTTC. This encodes CASSWVYTETQYF. Supplemented by reference TRBV7-2 and TRBJ2-5, the full variable domain reads GAGVSQSPSNKVTEKGKDVELRCDPISGHTALYWYRQSLGQGLEFLIYFQGNSAPDKSGLPSDRFSAERTGGSVSTLTIQRTQQEDSAVYLCASSWVYTETQYFGPGTRLLVL.

The chain has TRBV5-1 and TRBJ2-5; D tentatively reads TRBD1 or TRBD2 (5 bases each). This CDR3 comprises 16 residues. V was pared by 2 bases and J by 0 bases, with 14 bases between. Germline assignment: CDR1 SGHRS and CDR2 YFSETQ. The CDR3 DNA reads as TGCGCCAGCAGCTTAACCCTCGGGACGGACCAAGAGACCCAGTACTTC. Its translation is CASSLTLGTDQETQYF.

V gene TRBV7-9 combines with J gene TRBJ2-7; D is uncertain. This CDR3 spans 13 amino acids. The germline CDR1 and CDR2 sequences are SEHNR and FQNEAQ (reference sequence). V was trimmed by 1 base and J by 2 bases, leaving 6 bases between them. The CDR3 reads CASSLESAYEQYF. CDR3 in DNA: TGTGCCAGCAGCTTAGAATCTGCCTACGAGCAGTACTTC.

The rearrangement links TRBV28 to TRBJ2-2; 8 bases map to TRBD1. CDR3 length: 13 residues. Trimming removed 8 bases from V and 3 bases from J; junction bases left unmatched: 2. Germline CDR1 reads MDHEN; CDR2 reads SYDVKM. DNA for the CDR3: TGTGCCAGCTGGACAGGGTACACCGGGGAGCTGTTTTTT. As protein: CASWTGYTGELFF.

The genes are TRBV4-1 and TRBJ2-7, with 10 bases identical to TRBD1. This CDR3 has 15 amino acids. With 1 base clipped from V and 7 bases from J, the junction kept 7 bases outside the gene matches. The germline gives CDR1 MGHRA, CDR2 YSYEKL. In DNA, the CDR3 is TGCGCCAGCAGCCAAGCGGGGGACAGGGGTGATGAGCAGTACTTC. As protein: CASSQAGDRGDEQYF.

The gene calls are TRBV7-2 and TRBJ2-3; D is possibly TRBD2 (6 bases). This CDR3 region has 19 residues. Between the trimmed V and J ends, which lost 1 base and 3 bases, there was a span of 23 bases. Germline-derived CDR1 and CDR2 are SGHTA and FQGNSA. The CDR3 nucleotides are TGTGCCAGCAGCTTAGAGGGCCTAGCGAGGGGTAGAAGTACAGATACGCAGTATTTT. Its translation is CASSLEGLARGRSTDTQYF.

The chain has TRBV27 and TRBJ2-2; 7 bases align to TRBD1. This CDR3 region has 16 residues. With 1 base clipped from V and 1 base from J, the junction kept 3 bases outside the gene matches. The germline gives CDR1 MNHEY, CDR2 SMNVEV (reference sequence). CDR3 sequence reads: CASSLLTGMNTGELFF. DNA of the CDR3: TGTGCCAGCAGTTTATTGACAGGGATGAACACCGGGGAGCTGTTTTTT.

This rearrangement joins TRBV6-5 to TRBJ1-2; 9 bases match TRBD1. Germline CDR1 reads MNHEY; CDR2 reads SVGAGI. The CDR3 runs to 14 residues. V lost 8 bases and J lost 8; bases outside the gene matches: 12. Here the CDR3 reads CASGQGYGGEGYTF. The CDR3 DNA reads TGTGCCAGCGGACAGGGGTACGGGGGTGAAGGCTACACCTTC.

J is TRBJ1-2 and V is TRBV13; D possibly corresponds to TRBD1 (5 bases). The CDR3 contains 15 residues. Trimming took off 1 base at V and 0 bases at J, with 9 bases between the two ends. Germline V lookup: CDR1 PRHDT, CDR2 FYEKMQ (reference sequence). This CDR3 is CASSLDRRANYGYTF. CDR3 in DNA: TGTGCCAGCAGCTTAGACAGGAGAGCTAACTATGGCTACACCTTC.

The chain recombines TRBV12-5 with TRBJ2-5; D is perhaps TRBD2 (5 bases). The DNA matches TRBJ2-7 better at its end, which makes the J call doubtful. This CDR3 is built from 14 residues. CDR1 is LGHNT, CDR2 FRNRAP, per germline. The CDR3 nucleotides read TGTGCTAGCGCGCCGGGGTTTCCGTTCGACGAGCAGTACTTC. Residues: CASAPGFPFDEQYF.

A few counts support this clonotype. The chain combines TRBV7-9 with TRBJ1-4; D not certain. The CDR3 contains 13 residues. Germline assignment: CDR1 SEHNR and CDR2 FQNEAQ (reference sequence). V was trimmed by 6 bases and J by 1 base, leaving 6 bases between them. CDR3 nucleotide sequence: TGTGCCAGCAGGGGTCTAACTAATGAAAAACTGTTTTTT. Protein sequence: CASRGLTNEKLFF.

The chain is built from TRBV28 and TRBJ1-1; 11 positions agree with TRBD1. The J segment lost 10 bases and the V segment lost 6 bases, leaving 13 bases of the junction unmatched. The CDR3 is 15 amino acids. Germline V gene lookup returns CDR1 MDHEN and CDR2 SYDVKM. Here the CDR3 reads CASRPRGQGASGAFF. DNA of the CDR3: TGTGCCAGCAGGCCCCGAGGACAGGGGGCTAGTGGAGCTTTCTTT.

V gene TRBV20-1 combines with J gene TRBJ1-5; D may be TRBD1 (5 bases). The CDR3 runs to 15 residues. Looked up from germline, CDR1 is DFQATT and CDR2 is SNEGSKA (reference sequence). Trimming shortened V by 2 bases and J by 4 bases, and 15 bases separated the two germline ends. CDR3 sequence reads: CSARPGSGGNQPQHF. The CDR3 nucleotides are TGCAGTGCTAGACCCGGGTCGGGGGGGAATCAGCCCCAGCATTTT.

The chain employs TRBV29-1 and TRBJ1-1; D uncertain. This CDR3 is 11 amino acids long. Germline-derived CDR1 and CDR2 are SQVTM and ANQGSEA. V dropped 6 bases and J dropped 7 bases, with 12 bases sitting between them. CDR3 sequence: CSVRKSVEAFF. The DNA of the CDR3 is TGCAGCGTAAGAAAATCCGTTGAAGCTTTCTTT.

This chain links TRBV6-1 with TRBJ2-5; 11 bases are shared with TRBD1. The DNA end lines up better with TRBJ2-7; the J call may be wrong. This CDR3 is built from 16 residues. CDR1 and CDR2 (germline): MNHNS, SASEGT. The CDR3, as DNA: TGTGCCAGCAGTGAAGGTGGTGGGACAGGGGGCTACGAGCAGTACTTC. Translation gives CASSEGGGTGGYEQYF.

The gene calls are TRBV2 and TRBJ2-7; D gene uncertain. Germline CDR1 is SNHLY and CDR2 is FYNNEI. Trimming shortened V by 7 bases and J by 3 bases, and 7 bases separated the two germline ends. The CDR3 spans 11 residues. The DNA of the CDR3 is TGTGCCAGCATGTACCGCTACGAGCAGTACTTC. Translated: CASMYRYEQYF.

Details on this clonotype: A read error may be the cause here, since a much bigger clone is one base away. This chain links TRBV4-1 with TRBJ2-4; no definite D call. Judging by the DNA end, TRBJ2-7 fits better; the J call may be wrong. CDR1 MGHRA and CDR2 YSYEKL come from the germline V gene. The CDR3 contains 13 residues. Written as DNA, the CDR3 is TGCTCCAGCAGCCAAGATCTTGGCTACGAGCAGTACTTC. Translating gives CSSSQDLGYEQYF.

Ten or more counts support this clonotype. This chain links TRBV3-1 with TRBJ2-7; D might be TRBD2 (6 bases). CDR1 LGHDT and CDR2 YNNKEL come from the germline V gene (reference sequence). There are 13 residues in the CDR3. The V end lost 4 bases, the J end lost 6 bases, and 13 bases lay between the germline ends. In DNA, the CDR3 is TGTGCCAGCAGCCCCAGGACCGGGGGCGAGCAGTACTTC. Translating it yields CASSPRTGGEQYF.